This TCR beta chain came from a study of blood T cell repertoires in COVID-19. Study-wide context: Researchers got acute and convalescent COVID-19 samples from the United States, Italy and Spain. The cDNA or gDNA used as material had been derived from T cells, B-cell-depleted T cells, or PBMCs.

CDR1 is MNHEY and CDR2 is SMNVEV in the germline V gene (reference sequence). The trim removed 4 bases at V and 6 bases at J, leaving 13 bases unmatched. This CDR3 is built from 17 residues. As originally analysed: Estimation of nucleated cell counts was performed using reference gene primer amplification. The repertoire was sequenced with immunoSEQ multiplex PCR; TCRdb's copy has only in-frame clones and lacks some. That table gives V, J and clone size, and the DNA gave D and trimming. This sample has 62,000 or so clones, with around 91% found just once. The sequenced sample was peripheral blood. This sequence was found in a man between 50 and 59 years old with acute or convalescent COVID-19. V usage is TRBV27 and J usage is TRBJ1-5; TRBD1 matches 9 bases. The CDR3 coding sequence is TGTGCCAGCAGTTCGAAAAGCCTAGGGACAGGGATTCAGCCCCAGCATTTT. It encodes CASSSKSLGTGIQPQHF.